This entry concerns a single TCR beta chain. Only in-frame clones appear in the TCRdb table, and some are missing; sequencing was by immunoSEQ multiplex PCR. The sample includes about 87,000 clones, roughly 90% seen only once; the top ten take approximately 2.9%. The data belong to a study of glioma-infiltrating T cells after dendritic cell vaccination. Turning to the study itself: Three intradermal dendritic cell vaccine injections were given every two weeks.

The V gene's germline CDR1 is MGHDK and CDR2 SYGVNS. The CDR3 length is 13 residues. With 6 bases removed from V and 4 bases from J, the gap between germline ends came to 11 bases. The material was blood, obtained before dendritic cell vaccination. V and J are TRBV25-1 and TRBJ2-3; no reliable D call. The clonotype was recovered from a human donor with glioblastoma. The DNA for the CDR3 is TGTGCCAGCAGACCCAAACTGGCAGATACGCAGTATTTT. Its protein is CASRPKLADTQYF.